The subject of this entry is one T cell receptor beta chain. Its target is unknown. Noted time point: newly diagnosed GD, antithyroid drugs for less than 3 months. The authors made the TCR library using RNA they extracted from PBMCs. Arm-PCR with iRepertoire HTBI primers amplified the CDR3 regions for these TCR beta libraries. TCRdb passed the multiplex PCR reads through MiXCR, listing each CDR3 protein once. The sample holds some 500,000 distinct CDR3 sequences, about 13% seen once. Unmatched junction bases numbered 6, after V lost 6 bases and J lost 7 bases. The V gene's germline CDR1 is MNHEY and CDR2 SMNVEV (reference sequence). The CDR3 is made up of 15 amino acids. This entry is derived from a study of regulatory T cells in long-lasting Graves disease. Study-level findings and limits: Accuracy was possibly reduced by small sample size.

This sample was shared with a second study, whose subject was T cells in Graves' hyperthyroidism and ophthalmopathy.

This receptor was identified in a man aged 30 to 39 with Graves disease. This specimen was peripheral blood mononuclear cells (PBMCs), taken at new diagnosis, from a patient treated with antithyroid drugs. This chain links TRBV27 with TRBJ1-6; 10 positions agree with TRBD1. The CDR3 reads CASSLTGGSNSPLHF. In DNA, the CDR3 is TGTGCCAGCAGCCTGACAGGGGGCTCCAATTCACCCCTCCACTTT.